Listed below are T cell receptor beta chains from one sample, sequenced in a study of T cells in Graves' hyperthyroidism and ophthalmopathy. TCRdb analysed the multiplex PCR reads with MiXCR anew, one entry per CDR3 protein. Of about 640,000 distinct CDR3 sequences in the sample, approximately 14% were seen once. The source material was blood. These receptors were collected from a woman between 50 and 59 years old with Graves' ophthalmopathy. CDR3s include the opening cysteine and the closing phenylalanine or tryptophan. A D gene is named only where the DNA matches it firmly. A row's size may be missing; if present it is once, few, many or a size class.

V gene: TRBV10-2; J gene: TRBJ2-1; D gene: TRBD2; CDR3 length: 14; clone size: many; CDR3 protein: CASSLASGDNEQFF; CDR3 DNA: TGCGCCAGCAGTTTGGCTAGCGGGGACAATGAGCAGTTCTTC
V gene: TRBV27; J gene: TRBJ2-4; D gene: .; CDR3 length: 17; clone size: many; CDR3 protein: CASSARLSGRAKNIQYF; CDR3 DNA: TGTGCCAGCAGTGCACGCCTCAGCGGACGAGCCAAAAACATTCAGTACTTC
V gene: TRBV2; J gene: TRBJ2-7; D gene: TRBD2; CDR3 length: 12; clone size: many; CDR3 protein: CASSDAGGEQYF; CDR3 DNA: TGTGCCAGCAGTGATGCGGGAGGCGAGCAGTACTTC
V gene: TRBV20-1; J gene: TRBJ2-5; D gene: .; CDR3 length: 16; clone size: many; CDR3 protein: CSARATYGGAVETQYF; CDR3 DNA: TGCAGTGCTAGAGCCACTTATGGGGGGGCAGTGGAGACCCAGTACTTC
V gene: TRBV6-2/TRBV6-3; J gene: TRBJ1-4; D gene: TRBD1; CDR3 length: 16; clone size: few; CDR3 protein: CTSSSDRRLTNEKLFF; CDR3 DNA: TGTACCAGCAGCTCGGACAGGCGCCTAACTAATGAAAAACTGTTTTTT
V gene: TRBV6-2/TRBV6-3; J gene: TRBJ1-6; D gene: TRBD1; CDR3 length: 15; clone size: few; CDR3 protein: CASSYERQGYSPLHF; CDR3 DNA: TGTGCCAGCAGTTACGAGAGACAGGGGTATTCACCCCTCCACTTT
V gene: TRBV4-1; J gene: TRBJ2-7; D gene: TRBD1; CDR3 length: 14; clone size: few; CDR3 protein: CASSQGQVSYEQYF; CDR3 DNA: TGCGCCAGCAGCCAGGGACAGGTCTCCTACGAGCAGTACTTC
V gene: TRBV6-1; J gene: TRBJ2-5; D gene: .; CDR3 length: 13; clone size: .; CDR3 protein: CASSWTPQETQYF; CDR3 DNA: TGTGCCAGCAGCTGGACTCCCCAAGAGACCCAGTACTTC
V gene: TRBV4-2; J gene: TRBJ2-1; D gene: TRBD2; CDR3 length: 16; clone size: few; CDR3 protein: CASSLRTGTSGNEQFF; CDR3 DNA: TGTGCCAGCAGCCTACGCACCGGGACTAGCGGCAATGAGCAGTTCTTC
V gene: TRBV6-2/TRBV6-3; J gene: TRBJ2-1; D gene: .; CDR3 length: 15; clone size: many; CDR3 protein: CASRERRVPNNEQFF; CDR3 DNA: TGTGCCAGCAGGGAAAGGCGGGTACCTAACAATGAGCAGTTCTTC
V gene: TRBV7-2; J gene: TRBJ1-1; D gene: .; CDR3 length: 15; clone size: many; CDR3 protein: CASSLVGAWDTEAFF; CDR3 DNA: TGTGCCAGCAGCTTAGTCGGGGCGTGGGACACTGAAGCTTTCTTT
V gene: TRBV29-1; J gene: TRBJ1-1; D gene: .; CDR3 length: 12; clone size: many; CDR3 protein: CSVEGLNTEAFF; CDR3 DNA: TGCAGCGTTGAAGGCCTAAACACTGAAGCTTTCTTT
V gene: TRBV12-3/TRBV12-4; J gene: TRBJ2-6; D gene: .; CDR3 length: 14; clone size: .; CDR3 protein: CASSTSSGANVLTF; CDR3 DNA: TGTGCCAGCAGCACAAGCTCTGGGGCCAACGTCCTGACTTTC
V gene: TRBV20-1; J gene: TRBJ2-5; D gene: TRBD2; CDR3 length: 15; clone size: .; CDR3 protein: CSANRLAGAGETQYF; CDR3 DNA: TGCAGTGCTAATCGACTAGCGGGAGCTGGGGAGACCCAGTACTTC
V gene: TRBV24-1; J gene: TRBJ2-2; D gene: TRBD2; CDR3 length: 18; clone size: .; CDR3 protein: CATSDLGSGRVNTGELFF; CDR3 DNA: TGTGCCACCAGTGATTTGGGTAGCGGGAGGGTGAACACCGGGGAGCTGTTTTTT
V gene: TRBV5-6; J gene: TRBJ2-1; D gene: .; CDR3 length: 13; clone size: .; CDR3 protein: CASSEPLADEQFF; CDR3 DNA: TGTGCCAGCAGTGAACCCCTAGCAGATGAGCAGTTCTTC
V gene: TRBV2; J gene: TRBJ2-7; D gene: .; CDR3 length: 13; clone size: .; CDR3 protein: CASSELQGYEQYF; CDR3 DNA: TGTGCCAGCAGTGAATTACAGGGTTACGAGCAGTACTTC
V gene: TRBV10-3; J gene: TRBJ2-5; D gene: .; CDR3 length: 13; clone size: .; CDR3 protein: CAISDGEQETQYF; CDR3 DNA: TGTGCCATCAGTGACGGGGAACAAGAGACCCAGTACTTC
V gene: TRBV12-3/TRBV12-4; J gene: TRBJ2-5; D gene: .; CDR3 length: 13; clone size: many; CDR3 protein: CASSQTGLETQYF; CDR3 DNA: TGTGCCAGCAGTCAAACAGGGTTGGAGACCCAGTACTTC
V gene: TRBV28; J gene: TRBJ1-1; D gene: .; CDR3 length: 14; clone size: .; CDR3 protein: CASSFDRRVTEAFF; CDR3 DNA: TGTGCCAGCAGTTTCGATCGGAGGGTCACTGAAGCTTTCTTT
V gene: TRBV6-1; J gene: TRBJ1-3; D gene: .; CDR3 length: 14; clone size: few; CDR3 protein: CASSEWTDRNTIYF; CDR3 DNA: TGTGCCAGCAGTGAATGGACGGACAGAAACACCATATATTTT
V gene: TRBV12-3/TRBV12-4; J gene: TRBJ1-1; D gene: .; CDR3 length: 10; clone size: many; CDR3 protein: CAGMNTEAFF; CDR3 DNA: TGTGCCGGCATGAACACTGAAGCTTTCTTT
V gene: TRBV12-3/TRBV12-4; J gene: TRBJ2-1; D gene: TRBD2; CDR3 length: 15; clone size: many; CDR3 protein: CASSKPETSSNEQFF; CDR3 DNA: TGTGCCAGCAGCAAACCGGAGACTAGCTCCAATGAGCAGTTCTTC
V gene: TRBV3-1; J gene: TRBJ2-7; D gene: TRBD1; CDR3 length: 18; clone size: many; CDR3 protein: CASSLRQGEAVSSYEQYF; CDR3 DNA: TGTGCCAGCAGCCTCCGACAGGGAGAAGCGGTTAGCTCCTACGAGCAGTACTTC
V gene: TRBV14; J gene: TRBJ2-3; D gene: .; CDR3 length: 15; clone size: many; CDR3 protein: CASSPLGESTDTQYF; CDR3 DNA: TGTGCCAGCAGCCCTTTGGGGGAGTCGACAGATACGCAGTATTTT
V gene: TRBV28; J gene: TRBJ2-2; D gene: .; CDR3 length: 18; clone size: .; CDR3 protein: CASNINVGGRVNTGELFF; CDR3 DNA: TGTGCCAGCAATATAAATGTGGGGGGTCGCGTGAACACCGGGGAGCTGTTTTTT
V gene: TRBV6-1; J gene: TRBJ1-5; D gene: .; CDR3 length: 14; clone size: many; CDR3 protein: CASSYAVSNQPQHF; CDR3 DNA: TGTGCCAGCAGTTACGCGGTTAGCAATCAGCCCCAGCATTTT
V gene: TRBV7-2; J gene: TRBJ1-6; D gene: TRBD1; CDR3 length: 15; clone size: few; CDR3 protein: CASSLQGGVNSPLHF; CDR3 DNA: TGTGCCAGCAGCTTACAGGGGGGGGTTAATTCACCCCTCCACTTT
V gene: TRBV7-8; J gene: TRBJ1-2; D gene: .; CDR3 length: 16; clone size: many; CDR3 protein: CASSLRRTASNYGYTF; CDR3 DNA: TGTGCCAGCAGCCTCCGGAGGACAGCTTCTAACTATGGCTACACCTTC
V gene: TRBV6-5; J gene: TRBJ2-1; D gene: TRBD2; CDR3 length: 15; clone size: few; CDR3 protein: CASSYSSGRFDEQFF; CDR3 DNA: TGTGCCAGCAGTTACTCTAGCGGGAGATTCGATGAGCAGTTCTTC
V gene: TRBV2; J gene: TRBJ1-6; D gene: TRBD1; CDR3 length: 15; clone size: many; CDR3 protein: CASRNRGTYNSPLHF; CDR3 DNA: TGTGCCAGCAGAAACAGGGGGACCTATAATTCACCCCTCCACTTT
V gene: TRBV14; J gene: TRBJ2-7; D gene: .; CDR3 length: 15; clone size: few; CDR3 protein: CASSQYREGAREQYF; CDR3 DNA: TGTGCCAGCAGCCAGTACAGGGAAGGGGCGAGGGAGCAGTACTTC
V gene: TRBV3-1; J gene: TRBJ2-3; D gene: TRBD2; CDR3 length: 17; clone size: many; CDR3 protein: CASSQYLAGGPTDTQYF; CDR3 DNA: TGTGCCAGCAGCCAGTATCTAGCGGGAGGGCCGACAGATACGCAGTATTTT
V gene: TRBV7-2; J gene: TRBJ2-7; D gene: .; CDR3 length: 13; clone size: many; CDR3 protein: CASSSAFYTEQYF; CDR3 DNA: TGTGCCAGCAGCTCAGCCTTTTATACAGAGCAGTACTTC
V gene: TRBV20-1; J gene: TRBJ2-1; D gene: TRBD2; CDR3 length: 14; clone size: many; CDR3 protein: CSAPRLAGYNEQFF; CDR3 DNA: TGCAGTGCCCCCCGACTAGCGGGATACAATGAGCAGTTCTTC
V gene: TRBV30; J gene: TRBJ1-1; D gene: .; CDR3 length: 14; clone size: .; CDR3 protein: CAWSVRGFGTEAFF; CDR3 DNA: TGTGCCTGGAGTGTGAGAGGGTTTGGGACTGAAGCTTTCTTT
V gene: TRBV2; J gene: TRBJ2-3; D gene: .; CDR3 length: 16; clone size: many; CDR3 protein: CASSEGGYKHTDTQYF; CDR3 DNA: TGTGCCAGCAGTGAAGGAGGGTACAAACACACAGATACGCAGTATTTT
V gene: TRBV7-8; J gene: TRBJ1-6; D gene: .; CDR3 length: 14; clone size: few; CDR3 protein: CASSLVPVLSPLHF; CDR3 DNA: TGTGCCAGCAGCTTAGTACCGGTATTGTCACCCCTCCACTTT
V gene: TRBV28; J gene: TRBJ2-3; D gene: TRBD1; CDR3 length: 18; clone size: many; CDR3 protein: CASSRGQGAQIVAHTQYF; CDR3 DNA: TGTGCCAGCAGTCGGGGACAGGGGGCGCAGATCGTGGCCCATACGCAGTATTTT
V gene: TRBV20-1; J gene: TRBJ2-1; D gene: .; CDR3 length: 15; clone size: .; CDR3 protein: CSAGEAPSSYNEQFF; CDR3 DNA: TGCAGTGCTGGGGAAGCTCCGAGCTCCTACAATGAGCAGTTCTTC
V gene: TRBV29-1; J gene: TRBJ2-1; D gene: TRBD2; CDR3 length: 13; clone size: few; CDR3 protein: CSVLGLADNEQFF; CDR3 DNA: TGCAGCGTCCTTGGACTAGCGGATAATGAGCAGTTCTTC
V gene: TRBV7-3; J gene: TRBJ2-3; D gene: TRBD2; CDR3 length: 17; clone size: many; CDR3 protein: CASSWVAGGSSTDTQYF; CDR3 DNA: TGTGCCAGCAGCTGGGTAGCGGGCGGCTCTAGCACAGATACGCAGTATTTT
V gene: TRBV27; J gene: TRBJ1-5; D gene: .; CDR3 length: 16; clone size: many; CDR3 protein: CASRTSGLISNQPQHF; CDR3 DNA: TGTGCCAGCCGAACGTCGGGGTTAATTAGCAATCAGCCCCAGCATTTT
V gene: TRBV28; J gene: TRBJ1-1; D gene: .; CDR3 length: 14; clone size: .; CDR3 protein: CASRRDGTNTEAFF; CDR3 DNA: TGTGCCAGCCGGAGAGACGGGACGAACACTGAAGCTTTCTTT
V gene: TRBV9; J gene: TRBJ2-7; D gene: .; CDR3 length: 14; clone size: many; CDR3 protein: CASSMGRSSYEQYF; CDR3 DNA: TGTGCCAGCAGCATGGGCAGGAGCTCCTACGAGCAGTACTTC
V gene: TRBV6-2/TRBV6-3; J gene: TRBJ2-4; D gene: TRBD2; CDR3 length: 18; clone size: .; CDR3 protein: CASRRLAGGFLAKNIQYF; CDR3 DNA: TGTGCCAGCAGAAGACTAGCGGGAGGTTTTTTAGCCAAAAACATTCAGTACTTC
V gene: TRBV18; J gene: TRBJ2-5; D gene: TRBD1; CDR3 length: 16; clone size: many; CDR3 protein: CASSPRTGAGQETQYF; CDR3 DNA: TGTGCCAGCTCACCAAGGACAGGGGCTGGACAAGAGACCCAGTACTTC
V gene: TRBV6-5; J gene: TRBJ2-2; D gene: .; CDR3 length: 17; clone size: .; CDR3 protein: CASSYPSLRDYTGELFF; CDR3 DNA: TGTGCCAGCAGTTACCCTTCCTTGCGGGATTACACCGGGGAGCTGTTTTTT
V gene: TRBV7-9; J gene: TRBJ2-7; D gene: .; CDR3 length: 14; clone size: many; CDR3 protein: CASSQLALNYEQYF; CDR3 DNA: TGTGCCAGCAGCCAGCTAGCGCTGAACTACGAGCAGTACTTC
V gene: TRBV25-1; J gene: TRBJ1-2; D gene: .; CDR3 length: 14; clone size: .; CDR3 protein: CASSEAGMTVGYTF; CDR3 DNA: TGTGCCAGCAGTGAAGCAGGAATGACGGTTGGCTACACCTTC
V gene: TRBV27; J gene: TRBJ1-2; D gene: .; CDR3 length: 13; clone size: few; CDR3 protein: CASSFVGDYGYTF; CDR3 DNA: TGTGCCAGCAGTTTTGTCGGTGACTATGGCTACACCTTC
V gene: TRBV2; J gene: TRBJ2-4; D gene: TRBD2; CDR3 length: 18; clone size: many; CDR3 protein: CASRKRTSGGLAKNIQYF; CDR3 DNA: TGTGCCAGCAGGAAACGGACTAGCGGTGGTCTAGCCAAAAACATTCAGTACTTC
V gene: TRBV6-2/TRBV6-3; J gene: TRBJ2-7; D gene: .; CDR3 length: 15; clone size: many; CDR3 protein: CASSKDSPPRDEQYF; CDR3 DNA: TGTGCCAGCAGTAAAGACTCGCCGCCGCGGGACGAGCAGTACTTC
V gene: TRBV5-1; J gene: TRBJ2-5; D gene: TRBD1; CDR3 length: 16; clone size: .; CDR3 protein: CASSSRTGGFQGTQYF; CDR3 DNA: TGCGCCAGCAGCTCCCGGACAGGGGGCTTTCAAGGGACCCAGTACTTC
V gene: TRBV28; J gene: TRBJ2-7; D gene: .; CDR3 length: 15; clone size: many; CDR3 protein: CASGIQRTITYEQYF; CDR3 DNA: TGTGCCAGCGGAATACAGAGAACTATAACCTACGAGCAGTACTTC
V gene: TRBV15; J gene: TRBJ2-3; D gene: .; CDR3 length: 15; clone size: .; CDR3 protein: CATREGGGGTDTQYF; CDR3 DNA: TGTGCCACCAGAGAAGGGGGAGGGGGGACAGATACGCAGTATTTT
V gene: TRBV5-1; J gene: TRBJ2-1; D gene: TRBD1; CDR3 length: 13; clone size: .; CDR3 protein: CASSYTGDNEQFF; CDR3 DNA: TGCGCCAGCAGCTATACAGGGGACAATGAGCAGTTCTTC
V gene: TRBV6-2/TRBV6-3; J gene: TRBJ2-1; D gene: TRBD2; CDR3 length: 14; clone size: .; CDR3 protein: CASSWAGAYNEQFF; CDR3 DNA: TGTGCCAGCAGTTGGGCGGGAGCCTACAATGAGCAGTTCTTC
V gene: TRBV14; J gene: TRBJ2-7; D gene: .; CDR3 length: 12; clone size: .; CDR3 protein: CASSPGLAEQYF; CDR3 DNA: TGTGCCAGCAGCCCCGGACTTGCCGAGCAGTACTTC
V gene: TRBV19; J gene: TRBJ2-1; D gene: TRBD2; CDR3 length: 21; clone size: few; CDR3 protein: CASTGLAGSQRQISSYNEQFF; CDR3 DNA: TGTGCCAGTACGGGACTAGCGGGATCCCAAAGGCAGATAAGCTCCTACAATGAGCAGTTCTTC